The entry that follows covers one TCR beta chain sequence. The antigen remains undetermined. At one boundary the junction diverges from the germline segment, which might be a read error. This entry belongs to a study of identical twins' blood T cells. CDR1 and CDR2 from the germline V gene are MRHNA and SNTAGT. The CDR3 extends over 13 amino acids. Findings of the study overall: Twins shared more top CDR3 clonotypes than unrelated donors did.

Donors were six healthy women in three monozygous twin pairs. Each CDR3 protein is one row after TCRdb ran MiXCR on the 5' RACE reads. Here the sample spans 350,000 to 400,000 distinct CDR3 sequences, roughly 27% being singletons. The clonotype was recovered from a woman between 18 and 49 years old in good health. V and J are TRBV6-4 and TRBJ1-1; tentative D call: TRBD1 (6 bases). Source material: PBMCs. CDR3 loop: CTSSELGGTEAFF. Here the CDR3 DNA reads TGTACCAGCAGTGAATTAGGGGGCACTGAAGCTTTCTTT.